What follows are 4 T cell receptor beta chains derived from one specimen sequenced in a study of cytomegalovirus exposure and HLA in healthy donors. Profiling relied on immunoSEQ multiplex PCR, and the TCRdb table lists in-frame clones only, not all of them. The repertoire holds hundreds of thousands of clones, with roughly 84% as singletons. The sequencing sample was made of PBMCs. All receptors come from a woman aged 18-30 years in good health and CMV-seropositive.

V and J are TRBV28 and TRBJ2-7; D is possibly TRBD1 (5 bases). The germline CDR1 and CDR2 sequences are MDHEN and SYDVKM. V lost 5 bases to trimming and J lost 1 base, with 9 bases between them. The length of the CDR3 is 13 residues. CDR3 protein: CASSTQESYEQYF. CDR3 in DNA: TGTGCCAGCAGTACACAGGAATCCTACGAGCAGTACTTC.

The chain employs TRBV2 and TRBJ1-1; TRBD1 matches 7 bases. CDR1 is SNHLY, CDR2 FYNNEI, per germline. The CDR3 runs 14 residues. V was pared by 6 bases and J by 5 bases, with 9 bases of the junction left unmatched. The CDR3 region is CASRPTGRITEAFF. The CDR3 DNA reads TGTGCCAGCAGGCCGACAGGGAGGATAACTGAAGCTTTCTTT.

The rearrangement uses TRBV5-1 and TRBJ2-1; 11 nucleotides line up with TRBD2. The CDR3 spans 15 residues. Unmatched junction bases numbered 7, after V lost 3 bases and J lost 8 bases. Germline V gene data show CDR1 as SGHRS and CDR2 as YFSETQ. CDR3 coding DNA: TGCGCCAGCAGCTGGGGACTAGCGGCCAGCGATGAGCAGTTCTTC. Translation: CASSWGLAASDEQFF.

The rearrangement links TRBV7-3 to TRBJ2-1; 8 bases align to TRBD2. The CDR3 covers 15 residues. CDR1 and CDR2 from the germline V gene are SGHTA and FQGTGA. V dropped 1 base and J dropped 9; count of bases not matched to a gene: 8. The CDR3 reads CASSLNSGSWFEQFF. The DNA of the CDR3 is TGTGCCAGCAGCTTAAACAGCGGGAGTTGGTTTGAGCAGTTCTTC.